Following are 30 T cell receptor beta chains from one sample sequenced in a study of T-cell reconstitution after alpha-beta-depleted transplantation in children. Using unique molecular identifiers, the investigators prepared the TCRbeta library. TCRdb fed the PCR reads into MiXCR, producing one record per CDR3 protein. The sample has a few hundred thousand distinct CDR3 sequences; roughly 23% are singletons. The specimen was PBMCs, collected before TCRalphabeta/CD19-depleted stem cell transplant. These receptors came from a girl aged 2 to 9 with Fanconi anemia, due to receive a stem cell transplant.

This clonotype has a handful of counts. The V call is TRBV30, the J call TRBJ2-7, with a possible D match to TRBD1 (6 bases). The CDR3 sequence is 12 residues long. V lost 2 bases and J lost 4, with 9 bases in between. Germline CDR1 and CDR2: GTSNPN and SVGIG (reference sequence). CDR3 sequence (DNA): TGTGCCTGGAGTCAGGGGTGGTACGAGCAGTACTTC. Protein sequence: CAWSQGWYEQYF.

The chain carries TRBV5-1 and TRBJ2-1; D gene unclear. CDR1 and CDR2 from the germline V gene are SGHRS and YFSETQ. With 0 bases removed from V and 5 bases from J, the gap between germline ends came to 12 bases. The CDR3 is made up of 15 amino acids. Written as DNA, the CDR3 is TGCGCCAGCAGCTTGGCCGGGCCACCGAACAATGAGCAGTTCTTC. Residues: CASSLAGPPNNEQFF.

The chain is built from TRBV7-2 and TRBJ2-7; D call uncertain. V lost 1 base, J lost 0 bases, and 7 bases lay in between. The CDR3 covers 14 residues. Germline V gives CDR1 SGHTA, CDR2 FQGNSA. The CDR3 DNA reads TGTGCCAGCAGCTTAGGAAGGACCTCCTACGAGCAGTACTTC. Residues: CASSLGRTSYEQYF.

V is TRBV20-1 and J is TRBJ2-7; 11 bases match TRBD2. The CDR3 is 16 residues long. CDR1 is DFQATT, CDR2 SNEGSKA, per germline (reference sequence). The J segment lost 6 bases and the V segment lost 6 bases, leaving 16 bases of the junction unmatched. The CDR3 loop is CSAQKPLAGEHSEQYF. For the CDR3, the DNA is TGCAGTGCCCAGAAACCACTAGCGGGAGAGCATAGCGAGCAGTACTTC.

In its sample, this clonotype was seen many times. The rearrangement links TRBV20-1 to TRBJ2-1, with TRBD2 matching 7 bases. Germline CDR1 reads DFQATT; CDR2 reads SNEGSKA (reference sequence). Trimming removed 1 base from V and 6 bases from J; junction bases left unmatched: 6. CDR3 size: 14 residues. In DNA form, the CDR3 reads TGCAGTGCTAGAGTTTTGACTAGCCCCAATGAGCAGTTCTTC. It yields the protein CSARVLTSPNEQFF.

This clonotype was picked up a small number of times. The rearrangement links TRBV20-1 to TRBJ2-7; 7 bases are a match to TRBD1. The V and J ends lost 6 bases and 4 bases, in that order; junction bases with no gene match: 9. CDR1 and CDR2 (germline): DFQATT, SNEGSKA (reference sequence). The CDR3 is made up of 13 amino acids. CDR3: CSAHRDSGYEQYF. CDR3 sequence (DNA): TGCAGTGCCCACCGGGACAGTGGTTACGAGCAGTACTTC.

The rearrangement links TRBV6-1 to TRBJ2-3; D perhaps matches TRBD2 (6 bases). This CDR3 region has 13 residues. V dropped 3 bases and J dropped 3 bases, with 7 bases sitting between them. Germline loops: CDR1 MNHNS, CDR2 SASEGT. CDR3 region: CASSDAGTDTQYF. The CDR3, as DNA: TGTGCCAGCAGTGACGCGGGAACAGATACGCAGTATTTT.

This sequence joins TRBV5-1 and TRBJ2-2; TRBD2 aligns across 11 bases. J gave up 5 bases and V 1 base, and 7 bases lay outside the gene matches. Germline assignment: CDR1 SGHRS and CDR2 YFSETQ. The length of the CDR3 is 17 residues. The CDR3 DNA follows: TGCGCCAGCAGCTTGACTAGCGGGGGAAGGCGGACCGGGGAGCTGTTTTTT. Translated: CASSLTSGGRRTGELFF.

CDR3 sequence: CASSSNQGIGHTDTQYF. CDR3 nucleotides: TGTGCCAGCAGCTCAAACCAGGGAATTGGGCACACAGATACGCAGTATTTT. This sequence joins TRBV7-3 and TRBJ2-3; tentative D call: TRBD1 (5 bases). Looked up from germline, CDR1 is SGHTA and CDR2 is FQGTGA. V lost 4 bases, J lost 2 bases, and 19 bases lay in between. The CDR3 has 17 residues.

This clonotype occurred once. The chain uses TRBV12-3 or TRBV12-4 and TRBJ2-5; a possible D gene is TRBD2 (7 bases). The CDR3 spans 15 residues. V was trimmed by 3 bases and J by 5 bases, leaving 16 bases between them. CDR3 residues: CASSFGAGRGETQYF. The CDR3 region has the DNA TGTGCCAGCAGTTTCGGGGCAGGGAGGGGGGAGACCCAGTACTTC.

This clonotype was found a few times. V is TRBV27 and J is TRBJ2-7, with 7 bases identical to TRBD1. The CDR3 length is 14 residues. With 6 bases clipped from V and 4 bases from J, the junction kept 9 bases outside the gene matches. Germline V gives CDR1 MNHEY, CDR2 SMNVEV (reference sequence). CDR3 nucleotide sequence: TGTGCCAGCAGCGCCCATACAGGGGCTTACGAGCAGTACTTC. Amino acids: CASSAHTGAYEQYF.

The chain carries TRBV20-1 and TRBJ2-1, with 8 bases that match TRBD1. Trimming cost V 3 bases and J 3 bases; bases outside gene matches: 10. The CDR3 length is 16 residues. Germline V gives CDR1 DFQATT, CDR2 SNEGSKA (reference sequence). In nucleotides, the CDR3 is TGCAGTGCTAGCCTACCGGACAGGGTATTCTACAATGAGCAGTTCTTC. It specifies CSASLPDRVFYNEQFF.

The sample holds a few counts of this clonotype. The chain links TRBV20-1 to TRBJ2-1; D perhaps matches TRBD1 (5 bases). Trimming cost V 5 bases and J 9 bases, with 8 bases left between them. Germline V lookup: CDR1 DFQATT, CDR2 SNEGSKA (reference sequence). The CDR3 loop spans 10 amino acids. The CDR3 DNA follows: TGCAGTGCTGAACAGGCTGAGCAGTTCTTC. It codes for CSAEQAEQFF.

This clonotype was observed a few times. The rearrangement links TRBV20-1 to TRBJ2-3, with 10 bases identical to TRBD2. After removal of 3 bases from V and 6 bases from J, the junction contained 9 bases not matched to a gene. CDR1 is DFQATT and CDR2 is SNEGSKA in the germline V gene (reference sequence). This CDR3 has 15 amino acids. The CDR3 sequence is CSASALAGGSDTQYF. DNA for the CDR3: TGCAGTGCTAGTGCGTTAGCGGGGGGTTCGGATACGCAGTATTTT.

The chain carries TRBV20-1 and TRBJ1-2; TRBD1 might be the D (5 bases). V was shortened by 0 bases and J by 0 bases, with 5 bases between the two germline ends. The CDR3 extends over 13 amino acids. Looked up from germline, CDR1 is DFQATT and CDR2 is SNEGSKA (reference sequence). The CDR3 reads CSAREDTNYGYTF. DNA of the CDR3: TGCAGTGCTAGAGAGGACACTAACTATGGCTACACCTTC.

This chain links TRBV6-1 with TRBJ2-1; TRBD2 might be the D (5 bases). The length of the CDR3 is 14 residues. Germline loops: CDR1 MNHNS, CDR2 SASEGT. V was trimmed by 6 bases and J by 5 bases, leaving 14 bases between them. CDR3 region: CASSWLAENNEQFF. For the CDR3, the DNA is TGTGCCAGCAGCTGGCTAGCCGAAAACAATGAGCAGTTCTTC.

This clonotype appeared many times. V gene TRBV29-1 combines with J gene TRBJ2-3; a weak D match, TRBD2 (6 bases). Between the trimmed V and J ends, which lost 2 bases and 2 bases, there was a span of 17 bases. The CDR3 is 16 amino acids. Germline-derived CDR1 and CDR2 are SQVTM and ANQGSEA. The DNA of the CDR3 is TGCAGCGTTGAAACCTTCCGGGAGAGGGTCACAGATACGCAGTATTTT. This translates into CSVETFRERVTDTQYF.

Comments on this clonotype: A single base separates this from a much larger clone, so it may be a read error. It is likely a read error, because the conserved phenylalanine at the end of the CDR3 is missing. The chain couples TRBV20-1 to TRBJ1-4; D not resolved. V gave up 0 bases and J gave up 7 bases, with 9 bases separating them. There are 13 residues in the CDR3. Germline V lookup: CDR1 DFQATT, CDR2 SNEGSKA (reference sequence). For the CDR3, the DNA is TGCAGTGCTAGAGATTCTCTAAGTGAAAAACTGTTTTAT. Translated: CSARDSLSEKLFY.

This chain connects TRBV12-3 or TRBV12-4 to TRBJ2-3; a weak D match, TRBD2 (5 bases). CDR3 size: 15 residues. V lost 8 bases and J 5 bases, leaving 20 bases between the germline ends. The CDR3, as DNA: TGTGCCAGCTCCCTAGCTGGCGGGTTTGTAGATACGCAGTATTTT. Translated: CASSLAGGFVDTQYF.

V is TRBV5-1 and J is TRBJ2-7; D gene ambiguous. Germline CDR1 and CDR2: SGHRS and YFSETQ. Trimming removed 0 bases from V and 2 bases from J, with 9 bases in between. The CDR3 contains 14 residues. DNA of the CDR3: TGCGCCAGCAGCTTGGGGCGTTTAACCTACGAGCAGTACTTC. The encoded protein is CASSLGRLTYEQYF.

J is TRBJ1-1 and V is TRBV7-9; possibly TRBD1 for D (5 bases). From germline, CDR1 is SEHNR and CDR2 FQNEAQ (reference sequence). This CDR3 has 16 amino acids. V was cut by 5 bases and J by 1 base, with 17 bases left in between. The CDR3 DNA is TGTGCCAGCAGCGTACCTCTGGGACCGTCGAACACTGAAGCTTTCTTT. Residues: CASSVPLGPSNTEAFF.

This chain uses TRBV7-8 with TRBJ2-7, with D maybe TRBD2 (6 bases). This CDR3 has 16 residues. Germline CDR1 reads SGHVS; CDR2 reads FQNEAQ. V lost 5 bases and J 1 base, leaving 18 bases between the germline ends. CDR3 region: CASSEASGYASYEQYF. DNA of the CDR3: TGTGCCAGCAGCGAAGCGAGCGGGTACGCATCCTACGAGCAGTACTTC.

The rearrangement uses TRBV7-3 and TRBJ2-1; the match to TRBD2 covers 10 bases. The CDR3 extends over 15 amino acids. CDR1 and CDR2 from the germline V gene are SGHTA and FQGTGA. Trimming took 5 bases from V and 3 from J; bases not matched to a gene: 4. The CDR3 loop reads CASSLSSGGYNEQFF. The DNA for the CDR3 is TGTGCCAGCAGCCTCTCTAGCGGGGGCTACAATGAGCAGTTCTTC.

In this sample, this clonotype turned up many times. V gene TRBV20-1 combines with J gene TRBJ2-3; 10 bases align to TRBD2. Germline CDR1 DFQATT, CDR2 SNEGSKA (reference sequence). This CDR3 comprises 17 residues. V was clipped by 0 bases and J by 0 bases; unmatched bases: 6. The CDR3 here is CSARDGLAAYSTDTQYF. The CDR3 DNA reads TGCAGTGCTAGAGACGGACTAGCGGCCTATAGCACAGATACGCAGTATTTT.

This clonotype was seen ten or more times. This chain uses TRBV20-1 with TRBJ1-5; D ambiguous. Trimming cost V 1 base and J 6 bases, with 10 bases left between them. CDR1 and CDR2 (germline): DFQATT, SNEGSKA (reference sequence). This CDR3 comprises 13 residues. Here the CDR3 DNA reads TGCAGTGCTAGAGTAGGGTACATTCAGCCCCAGCATTTT. This translates into CSARVGYIQPQHF.

Of note for this clonotype: The junction shows a germline mismatch at one end, possibly a read error. The chain recombines TRBV20-1 with TRBJ2-1, with D tentatively TRBD1 or TRBD2 (5 bases each). This CDR3 is 13 amino acids long. Germline V gene lookup returns CDR1 DFQATT and CDR2 SNEGSKA (reference sequence). The CDR3 loop reads CSARGQGNGEQFF. CDR3 in DNA: TGCAGTGCGAGAGGGCAGGGAAACGGTGAGCAGTTCTTC.

The chain links TRBV9 to TRBJ2-1; D ambiguous. The germline V gene encodes CDR1 SGDLS and CDR2 YYNGEE. The V end was cut by 2 bases, the J end by 5 bases, with 23 bases between. This CDR3 comprises 18 residues. The CDR3 spells CASSVTASHRNRNNEQFF. CDR3 nucleotide sequence: TGTGCCAGCAGCGTGACCGCATCTCACCGAAATAGGAACAATGAGCAGTTCTTC.

This clonotype was seen more than once but under ten times. The rearrangement uses TRBV29-1 and TRBJ2-5; no reliable D call. This CDR3 comprises 12 residues. The germline V gene has CDR1 SQVTM and CDR2 ANQGSEA. V was trimmed by 3 bases and J by 3 bases, leaving 8 bases between them. CDR3 sequence: CSVDRRKETQYF. DNA for the CDR3: TGCAGCGTTGATCGCAGAAAAGAGACCCAGTACTTC.

This clonotype turned up a few times. The chain recombines TRBV29-1 with TRBJ2-2, with D possibly matching TRBD2 (6 bases). The germline V and J ends were trimmed by 0 bases and 0 bases, with 11 bases remaining between them. Germline CDR1 is SQVTM and CDR2 is ANQGSEA. The CDR3 contains 16 residues. For the CDR3, the DNA is TGCAGCGTTGAAGATAGGTCGGGGGCGAACACCGGGGAGCTGTTTTTT. This gives the protein CSVEDRSGANTGELFF.

V usage is TRBV2 and J usage is TRBJ2-1, with 10 nucleotides matching TRBD2. Germline CDR1 reads SNHLY; CDR2 reads FYNNEI. V lost 3 bases and J lost 10; bases outside the gene matches: 6. The CDR3 consists of 14 residues. CDR3 amino acids: CASSDSGGAREQFF. For the CDR3, the DNA is TGTGCCAGCAGTGACAGCGGGGGGGCCCGGGAGCAGTTCTTC. The full variable domain, its missing parts supplied by reference TRBV2 and TRBJ2-1, is EPEVTQTPSHQVTQMGQEVILRCVPISNHLYFYWYRQILGQKVEFLVSFYNNEISEKSEIFDDQFSVERPDGSNFTLKIRSTKLEDSAMYFCASSDSGGAREQFFGPGTRLTVL.